These 8 T cell receptor beta chains originate from one sample sequenced in a study of CXCR3-negative and CXCR3-positive naive CD8 T cells (dated by TCRdb to 2018 to 2020). General study outcomes and caveats: Compared with CXCR3-negative naive cells, CXCR3-positive naive cells had TRB CDR3s with higher hydrophobicity (lower Kidera factor 4), lower energy, and higher strength and volume indices.

Antigens of these TCRs are unknown. Sequencing took place on a NextSeq 550. The Human TCR Profiling Kit (MiLaboratory) was used to prepare UMI-labeled 5' RACE TRB cDNA libraries. Reprocessed by TCRdb, the reads give a single entry per CDR3 protein sequence, without DNA. The table for this sample shows about 120,000 distinct CDR3 sequences. About 0.62% of the sample is taken by the ten largest. The sample consisted of naive CXCR3+ CD8+ T cells from blood. The intended sense of this specimen's cell subset or site label: CD45RO-CCR7+CD27+CD95- naive CD8+ T cells expressing CXCR3 (TNR3+). Receptors were obtained from a human donor in good health. Some clones in this sample may be carry-over from other donors' samples.

This chain links TRBV2 with TRBJ2-7; the D call of TRBD2 rests on TCRdb alone, since no DNA is present to check it. There are 16 residues in the CDR3. Germline V gene data show CDR1 as SNHLY and CDR2 as FYNNEI. The CDR3 reads CASSLLAGGPTYEQYF.

This rearrangement joins TRBV4-1 to TRBJ2-7. This CDR3 spans 13 amino acids. Germline V lookup: CDR1 MGHRA, CDR2 YSYEKL. This CDR3 reads CASSQSMDYEQYF.

The chain links TRBV7-9 to TRBJ2-7; TCRdb picks TRBD1, but there is no DNA to check that call. The CDR3 is 13 residues long. Per the germline V gene, CDR1 is SEHNR and CDR2 is FQNEAQ (reference sequence). This CDR3 reads CASSPVGDREQYF. Full variable domain (rest looked up from reference TRBV7-9 and TRBJ2-7): DTGVSQNPRHKITKRGQNVTFRCDPISEHNRLYWYRQTLGQGPEFLTYFQNEAQLEKSRLLSDRFSAERPKGSFSTLEIQRTEQGDSAMYLCASSPVGDREQYFGPGTRLTVT.

The rearrangement joins TRBV14 to TRBJ2-3. CDR1 SGHDN and CDR2 FVKESK come from the germline V gene. This CDR3 comprises 15 residues. CDR3 in amino acids: CASSQGTVRTDTQYF.

This sequence joins TRBV7-7 and TRBJ2-3. This CDR3 has 13 residues. Germline values: CDR1 SSHAT, CDR2 FNYEAQ (reference sequence). Here the CDR3 reads CASSLVGADTQYF.

J is TRBJ2-7 and V is TRBV7-9. The CDR3 sequence is 12 residues long. The germline V gene has CDR1 SEHNR and CDR2 FQNEAQ (reference sequence). The CDR3 reads CASGLAGDEQYF.

The chain couples TRBV21-1 to TRBJ2-7; TCRdb designates TRBD2, a call that cannot be tested without DNA. TRBV21-1 represents a pseudogene. This CDR3 spans 17 amino acids. CDR3 region: CASTQTSGTYPGYEQYF.

The chain couples TRBV7-9 to TRBJ2-7; the D call of TRBD1 rests on TCRdb alone, since no DNA is present to check it. Germline V gene lookup returns CDR1 SEHNR and CDR2 FQNEAQ (reference sequence). The CDR3 length is 20 residues. The CDR3 spells CASSLTRQAPGQGFTYEQYF.